A single sample is the source of the 17 T cell receptor beta chains below, sequenced in a study of blood T cells in healthy people across ages. With a J-beta primer mix and a sample-barcoded 5' primer, a second PCR ran roughly 6 to 12 cycles. Using its own MiXCR run on the 5' RACE reads, TCRdb lists one record per CDR3 protein. This table holds approximately 290,000 distinct CDR3 sequences, 25% to 30% found once. The material sequenced was blood. Receptors were obtained from a woman aged 70-85 years in good health.

This clonotype was found many times. The chain carries TRBV20-1 and TRBJ2-7; 9 nucleotides match TRBD1. The junction had 10 bases not matched to a gene; V was cut back by 3 bases and J by 4 bases. Germline V gene sequence: CDR1 DFQATT, CDR2 SNEGSKA (reference sequence). The CDR3 has 15 amino acids. CDR3 nucleotide sequence: TGCAGTGCTAGTCCCCAAAAGACAGGGGGATACGAGCAGTACTTC. This gives the protein CSASPQKTGGYEQYF.

This chain connects TRBV7-2 to TRBJ2-7, with D tentatively TRBD2 (5 bases). The CDR3 is made up of 16 amino acids. The germline CDR1 and CDR2 sequences are SGHTA and FQGNSA. With 2 bases removed from V and 0 bases from J, the gap between germline ends came to 14 bases. CDR3 in DNA: TGTGCCAGCAGCTTAAAGGCGACGGGAAGCTCCTACGAGCAGTACTTC. Residues: CASSLKATGSSYEQYF.

The chain links TRBV6-1 to TRBJ2-7; 12 bases fit TRBD2. Germline-derived CDR1 and CDR2 are MNHNS and SASEGT. This CDR3 has 14 residues. The trim removed 7 bases at V and 7 bases at J, leaving 8 bases unmatched. The CDR3 spells CASNRLAGVWEQYF. CDR3 nucleotide sequence: TGTGCCAGCAATCGACTAGCGGGAGTATGGGAGCAGTACTTC.

The chain is built from TRBV7-2 and TRBJ2-3; D is possibly TRBD2 (6 bases). Trimming removed 5 bases at V and 2 bases at J, with 14 bases between. The CDR3 loop spans 15 amino acids. Looked up from germline, CDR1 is SGHTA and CDR2 is FQGNSA. Written as DNA, the CDR3 is TGTGCCAGCAGCCAAGTAGCGGCCCTCACAGATACGCAGTATTTT. Protein: CASSQVAALTDTQYF.

This clonotype came up a few times. The rearrangement links TRBV7-8 to TRBJ1-6; D unresolved. V was clipped by 1 base and J by 10 bases, with 11 bases between them. The CDR3 runs 14 residues. From germline, CDR1 is SGHVS and CDR2 FQNEAQ. CDR3 residues: CASSLVLRNSPLHF. The CDR3 nucleotides read TGTGCCAGCAGCTTAGTTCTCAGGAACTCACCCCTCCACTTT.

V gene TRBV19 combines with J gene TRBJ2-1; D may match TRBD1 or TRBD2 (5 bases each). TRBJ2-7 matches the DNA end more closely, so the J call is doubtful. This CDR3 is 14 amino acids long. Germline-derived CDR1 and CDR2 are LNHDA and SQIVND (reference sequence). This chain's CDR3 is CASSTGTVSYEQYF. In nucleotides, the CDR3 is TGTGCCAGTAGTACAGGGACCGTTTCCTACGAGCAGTACTTC.

V is TRBV29-1 and J is TRBJ2-5; D possibly corresponds to TRBD1 (6 bases). The V and J ends lost 7 bases and 4 bases respectively, with 19 bases between them. Germline V gene sequence: CDR1 SQVTM, CDR2 ANQGSEA. The CDR3 extends over 14 amino acids. The CDR3 nucleotides are TGCAGCGGCCTAGGGGGATTTTCGCGAGAGACCCAGTACTTC. Amino acids: CSGLGGFSRETQYF. Drawing the rest from reference TRBV29-1 and TRBJ2-5, the complete variable domain is SAVISQKPSRDICQRGTSLTIQCQVDSQVTMMFWYRQQPGQSLTLIATANQGSEATYESGFVIDKFPISRPNLTFSTLTVSNMSPEDSSIYLCSGLGGFSRETQYFGPGTRLLVL.

The chain couples TRBV29-1 to TRBJ2-1; D is tentatively TRBD1 or TRBD2 (5 bases each). Trimming took 6 bases from V and 2 from J, leaving 8 bases between them. The CDR3 contains 12 residues. CDR1 and CDR2 (germline): SQVTM, ANQGSEA. The CDR3 region is CSVGDPYNEQFF. CDR3 nucleotide sequence: TGCAGCGTGGGGGACCCCTACAATGAGCAGTTCTTC.

The chain's CDR3 is CASSFIRGGNTIYF. CDR3 nucleotide sequence: TGTGCCAGCAGTTTCATAAGGGGGGGAAACACCATATATTTT. V is TRBV28 and J is TRBJ1-3; possible D gene TRBD1, 6 bases. There are 14 residues in the CDR3. Germline V gene data show CDR1 as MDHEN and CDR2 as SYDVKM. The V gene lost 3 bases and the J gene lost 4 bases, with 10 bases spanning the gap.

The chain carries TRBV5-1 and TRBJ1-1; 7 positions agree with TRBD1. V was clipped by 5 bases and J by 0 bases; unmatched bases: 4. CDR1 and CDR2 (germline): SGHRS, YFSETQ. This CDR3 has 14 residues. CDR3 nucleotides: TGCGCCAGCAGTTCAGGGGGGATGAACACTGAAGCTTTCTTT. It yields the protein CASSSGGMNTEAFF.

In this sample, this clonotype turned up many times. This sequence joins TRBV5-1 and TRBJ2-4; weak D call: TRBD2 (6 bases). CDR1 and CDR2 (germline): SGHRS, YFSETQ. This CDR3 has 16 residues. The germline V and J ends were trimmed by 0 bases and 0 bases, with 10 bases remaining between them. The CDR3 spells CASSLGAGLAKNIQYF. The CDR3 DNA sequence: TGCGCCAGCAGCTTGGGAGCGGGCCTAGCCAAAAACATTCAGTACTTC.

The CDR3 here is CASSQAALGKNTEAFF. In nucleotides, the CDR3 is TGCGCCAGCAGCCAAGCGGCCTTGGGGAAGAACACTGAAGCTTTCTTT. The chain uses TRBV4-1 and TRBJ1-1; no clear D gene. V dropped 1 base and J dropped 1 base, with 13 bases sitting between them. Looked up from germline, CDR1 is MGHRA and CDR2 is YSYEKL. This CDR3 has 16 residues.

The V call is TRBV6-2 or TRBV6-3, the J call TRBJ2-2, with 11 nucleotides matching TRBD2. CDR3 size: 15 residues. The trim removed 10 bases at V and 2 bases at J, leaving 6 bases unmatched. CDR1 and CDR2 (germline): MNHEY, SVGEGT. The CDR3 DNA is TGTGCCACCTTACTAGCGGGAGTTAACACCGGGGAGCTGTTTTTT. The encoded protein is CATLLAGVNTGELFF.

The chain has TRBV3-1 and TRBJ2-5; D remains unclear. This CDR3 spans 12 amino acids. V was pared by 5 bases and J by 5 bases, with 9 bases between. Germline CDR1 and CDR2: LGHDT and YNNKEL (reference sequence). The CDR3 here is CASSERVETQYF. In DNA form, the CDR3 reads TGTGCCAGCAGCGAACGTGTGGAGACCCAGTACTTC.

This clonotype was detected many times. The chain recombines TRBV7-6 with TRBJ2-2; the D is unclear. The CDR3 runs 16 residues. Germline CDR1 SGHVS, CDR2 FNYEAQ. V lost 1 base and J lost 5, with 14 bases in between. The CDR3 DNA is TGTGCCAGCAGCTTAGGCTCGGTTGGAGAAACCGGGGAGCTGTTTTTT. Its translation is CASSLGSVGETGELFF.

The chain links TRBV28 to TRBJ2-5; D may correspond to TRBD1 or TRBD2 (5 bases each). The closer fit of TRBJ2-1 to the DNA end suggests the J call may be wrong. Germline loops: CDR1 MDHEN, CDR2 SYDVKM. This CDR3 comprises 14 residues. CDR3 nucleotide sequence: TGTGCCAGCAGCAGGCCCGGGGCGGATAATGAGCAGTTCTTC. It translates to CASSRPGADNEQFF.

The genes are TRBV2 and TRBJ2-5; D might be TRBD2 (5 bases). V was pared by 1 base and J by 2 bases, with 14 bases between. CDR1 is SNHLY, CDR2 FYNNEI, per germline. This CDR3 contains 16 residues. CDR3 residues: CASSEGSQRSQETQYF. The CDR3, as DNA: TGTGCCAGCAGTGAAGGATCGCAGCGGAGTCAAGAGACCCAGTACTTC. Supplemented by reference TRBV2 and TRBJ2-5, the full variable domain reads EPEVTQTPSHQVTQMGQEVILRCVPISNHLYFYWYRQILGQKVEFLVSFYNNEISEKSEIFDDQFSVERPDGSNFTLKIRSTKLEDSAMYFCASSEGSQRSQETQYFGPGTRLLVL.